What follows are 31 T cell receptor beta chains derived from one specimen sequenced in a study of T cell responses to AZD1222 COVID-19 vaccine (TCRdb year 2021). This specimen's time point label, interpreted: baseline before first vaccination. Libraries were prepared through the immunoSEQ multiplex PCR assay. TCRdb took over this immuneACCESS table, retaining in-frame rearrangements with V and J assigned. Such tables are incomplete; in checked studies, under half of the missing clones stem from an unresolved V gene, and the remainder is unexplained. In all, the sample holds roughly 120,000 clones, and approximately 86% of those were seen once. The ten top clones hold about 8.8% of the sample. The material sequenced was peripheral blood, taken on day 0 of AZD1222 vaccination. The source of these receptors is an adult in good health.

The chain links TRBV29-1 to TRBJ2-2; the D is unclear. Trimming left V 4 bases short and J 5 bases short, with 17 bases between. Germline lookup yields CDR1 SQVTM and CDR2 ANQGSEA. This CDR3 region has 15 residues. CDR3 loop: CSVGLGKIGTGELFF. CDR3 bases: TGCAGCGTTGGGCTTGGGAAGATTGGGACCGGGGAGCTGTTTTTT.

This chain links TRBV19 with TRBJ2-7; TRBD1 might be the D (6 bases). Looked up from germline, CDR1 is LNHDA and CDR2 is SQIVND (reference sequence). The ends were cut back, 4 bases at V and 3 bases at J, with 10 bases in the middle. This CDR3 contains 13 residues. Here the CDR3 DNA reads TGTGCCAGTAGTAAGGGGGTAAGCTACGAGCAGTACTTC. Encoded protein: CASSKGVSYEQYF.

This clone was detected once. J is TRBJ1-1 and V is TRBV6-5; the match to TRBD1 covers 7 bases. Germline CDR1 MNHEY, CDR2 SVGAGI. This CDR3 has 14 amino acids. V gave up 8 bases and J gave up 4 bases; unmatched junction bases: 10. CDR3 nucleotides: TGTGCCAGCCGACTACACCACAGGGGCACTGAAGCTTTCTTT. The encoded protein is CASRLHHRGTEAFF.

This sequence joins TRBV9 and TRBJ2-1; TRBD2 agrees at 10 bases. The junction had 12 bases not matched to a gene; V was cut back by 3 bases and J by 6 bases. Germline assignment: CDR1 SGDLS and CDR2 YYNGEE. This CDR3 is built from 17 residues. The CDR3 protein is CASSAGGVAGGVNEQFF. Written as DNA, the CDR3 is TGTGCCAGCAGCGCTGGGGGCGTAGCGGGGGGTGTCAATGAGCAGTTCTTC.

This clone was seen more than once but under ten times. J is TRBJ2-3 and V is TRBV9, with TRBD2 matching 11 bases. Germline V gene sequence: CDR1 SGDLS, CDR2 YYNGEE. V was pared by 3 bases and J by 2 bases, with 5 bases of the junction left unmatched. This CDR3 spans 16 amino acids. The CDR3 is CASSARLAGPTDTQYF. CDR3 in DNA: TGTGCCAGCAGCGCCCGACTAGCGGGGCCCACAGATACGCAGTATTTT.

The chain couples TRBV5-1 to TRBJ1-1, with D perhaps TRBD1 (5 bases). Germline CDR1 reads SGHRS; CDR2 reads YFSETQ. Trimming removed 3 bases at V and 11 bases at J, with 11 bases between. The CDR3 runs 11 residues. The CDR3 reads CASSSQGPAFF. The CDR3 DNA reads TGCGCCAGCAGCTCGCAGGGCCCCGCTTTCTTT. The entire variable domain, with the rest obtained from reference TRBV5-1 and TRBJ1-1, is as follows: KAGVTQTPRYLIKTRGQQVTLSCSPISGHRSVSWYQQTPGQGLQFLFEYFSETQRNKGNFPGRFSGRQFSNSRSEMNVSTLELGDSALYLCASSSQGPAFFGQGTRLTVV.

The CDR3 loop is CASSFMVLRTGIYTDTQYF. DNA for the CDR3: TGTGCCAGCAGTTTTATGGTACTCCGAACAGGGATTTACACAGATACGCAGTATTTT. The chain couples TRBV28 to TRBJ2-3, with a tentative D call TRBD1 (6 bases). The CDR3 has 19 amino acids. Germline V gene data show CDR1 as MDHEN and CDR2 as SYDVKM. V lost 3 bases to trimming and J lost 2 bases, with 24 bases between them.

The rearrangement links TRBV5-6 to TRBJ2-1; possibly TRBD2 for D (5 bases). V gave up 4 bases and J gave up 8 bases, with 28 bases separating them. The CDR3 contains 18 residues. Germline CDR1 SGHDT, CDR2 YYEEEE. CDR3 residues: CASSPTARRAPFGDEQFF. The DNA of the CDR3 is TGTGCCAGCAGCCCTACGGCCAGGCGGGCCCCTTTCGGTGATGAGCAGTTCTTC.

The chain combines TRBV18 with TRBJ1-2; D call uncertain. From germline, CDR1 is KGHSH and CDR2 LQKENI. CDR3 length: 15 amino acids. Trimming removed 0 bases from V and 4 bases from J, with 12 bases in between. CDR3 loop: CASSPPVSRFYGYTF. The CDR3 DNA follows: TGTGCCAGCTCACCACCGGTTAGCAGGTTCTATGGCTACACCTTC. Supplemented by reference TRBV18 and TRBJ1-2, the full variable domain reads NAGVMQNPRHLVRRRGQEARLRCSPMKGHSHVYWYRQLPEEGLKFMVYLQKENIIDESGMPKERFSAEFPKEGPSILRIQQVVRGDSAAYFCASSPPVSRFYGYTFGSGTRLTVV.

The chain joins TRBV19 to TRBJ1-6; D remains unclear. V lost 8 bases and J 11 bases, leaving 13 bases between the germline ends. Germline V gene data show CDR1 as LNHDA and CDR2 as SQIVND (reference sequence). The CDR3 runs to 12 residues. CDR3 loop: CASSGPQTPLHF. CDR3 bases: TGTGCCAGTTCGGGCCCACAAACACCCCTCCACTTT.

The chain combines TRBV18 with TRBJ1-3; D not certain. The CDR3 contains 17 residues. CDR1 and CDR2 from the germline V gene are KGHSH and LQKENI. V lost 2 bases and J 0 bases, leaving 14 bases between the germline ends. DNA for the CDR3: TGTGCCAGCTCACCAGCCCCCACGCAGAGCTCTGGAAACACCATATATTTT. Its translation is CASSPAPTQSSGNTIYF. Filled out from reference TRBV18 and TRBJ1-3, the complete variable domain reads NAGVMQNPRHLVRRRGQEARLRCSPMKGHSHVYWYRQLPEEGLKFMVYLQKENIIDESGMPKERFSAEFPKEGPSILRIQQVVRGDSAAYFCASSPAPTQSSGNTIYFGEGSWLTVV.

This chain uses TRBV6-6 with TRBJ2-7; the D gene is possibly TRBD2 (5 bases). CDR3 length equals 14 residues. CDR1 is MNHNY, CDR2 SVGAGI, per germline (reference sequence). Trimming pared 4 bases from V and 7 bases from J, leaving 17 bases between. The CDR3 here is CASSSNSKGGEQYF. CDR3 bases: TGTGCCAGCAGTTCTAACTCAAAGGGCGGGGAGCAGTACTTC.

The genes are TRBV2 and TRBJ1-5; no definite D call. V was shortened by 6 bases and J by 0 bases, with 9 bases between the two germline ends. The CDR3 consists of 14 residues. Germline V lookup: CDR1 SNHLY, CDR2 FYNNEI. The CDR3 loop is CASRRENSNQPQHF. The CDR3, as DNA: TGTGCCAGCAGAAGGGAGAATAGCAATCAGCCCCAGCATTTT.

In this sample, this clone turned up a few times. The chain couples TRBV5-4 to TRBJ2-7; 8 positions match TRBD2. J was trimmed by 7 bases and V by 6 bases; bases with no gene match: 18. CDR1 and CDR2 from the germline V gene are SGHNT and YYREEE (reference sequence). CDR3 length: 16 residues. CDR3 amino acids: CASNYREGGGSWEQYF. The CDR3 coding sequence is TGTGCCAGCAACTACCGGGAGGGAGGGGGAAGTTGGGAGCAGTACTTC.

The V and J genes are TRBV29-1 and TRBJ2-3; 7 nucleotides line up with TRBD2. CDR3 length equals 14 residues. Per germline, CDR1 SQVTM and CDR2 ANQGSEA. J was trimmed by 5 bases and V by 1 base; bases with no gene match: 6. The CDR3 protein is CSVEGGSGGDTQYF. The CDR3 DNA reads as TGCAGCGTTGAAGGCGGGAGTGGTGGAGATACGCAGTATTTT.

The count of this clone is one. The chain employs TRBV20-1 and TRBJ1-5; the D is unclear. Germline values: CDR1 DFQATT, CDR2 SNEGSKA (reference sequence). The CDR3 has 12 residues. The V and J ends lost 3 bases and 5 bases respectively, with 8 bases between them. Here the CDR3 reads CSASRQDQPQHF. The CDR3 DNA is TGCAGTGCTAGTAGGCAGGATCAGCCCCAGCATTTT.

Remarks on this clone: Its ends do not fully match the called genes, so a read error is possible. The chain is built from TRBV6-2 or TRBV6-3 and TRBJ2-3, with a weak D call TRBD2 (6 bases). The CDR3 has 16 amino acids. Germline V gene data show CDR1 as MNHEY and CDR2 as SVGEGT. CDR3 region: CTSSYSRETKEDTQYF. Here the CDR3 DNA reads TGTACCAGCAGTTATTCCCGGGAGACTAAGGAGGATACGCAGTATTTT.

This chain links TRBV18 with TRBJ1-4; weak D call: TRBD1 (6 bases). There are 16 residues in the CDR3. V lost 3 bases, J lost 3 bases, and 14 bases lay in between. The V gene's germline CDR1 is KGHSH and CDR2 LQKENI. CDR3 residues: CASSPEGEVANEKLFF. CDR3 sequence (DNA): TGTGCCAGCTCACCGGAGGGGGAGGTGGCTAATGAAAAACTGTTTTTT.

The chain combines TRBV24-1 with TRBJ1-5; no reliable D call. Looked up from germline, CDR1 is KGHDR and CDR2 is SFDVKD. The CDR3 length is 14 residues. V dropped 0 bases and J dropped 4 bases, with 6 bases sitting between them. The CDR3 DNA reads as TGTGCCACCAGTGATTTGACGTCAAATCAGCCCCAGCATTTT. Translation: CATSDLTSNQPQHF.

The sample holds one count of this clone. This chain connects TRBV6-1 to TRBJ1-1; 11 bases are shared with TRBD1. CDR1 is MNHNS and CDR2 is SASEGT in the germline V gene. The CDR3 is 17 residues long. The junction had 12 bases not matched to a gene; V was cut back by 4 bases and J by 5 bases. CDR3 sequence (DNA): TGTGCCAGCAGTGGACCGGGACAGGGGGGTTTCTTGACTGAAGCTTTCTTT. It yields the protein CASSGPGQGGFLTEAFF.

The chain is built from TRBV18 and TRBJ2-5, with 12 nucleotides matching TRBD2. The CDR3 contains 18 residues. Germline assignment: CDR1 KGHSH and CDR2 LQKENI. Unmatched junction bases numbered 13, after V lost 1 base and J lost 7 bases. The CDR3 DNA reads TGTGCCAGCTCACCACGCGTCTACCTAGCGGGGGGGAAGTGGACCCAGTACTTC. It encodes CASSPRVYLAGGKWTQYF.

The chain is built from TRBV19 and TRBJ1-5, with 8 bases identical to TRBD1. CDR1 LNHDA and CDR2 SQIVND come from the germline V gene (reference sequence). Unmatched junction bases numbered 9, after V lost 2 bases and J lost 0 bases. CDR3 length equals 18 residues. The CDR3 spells CASSISGHRGDSNQPQHF. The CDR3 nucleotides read TGTGCCAGTAGTATATCGGGACACAGGGGGGATAGCAATCAGCCCCAGCATTTT.

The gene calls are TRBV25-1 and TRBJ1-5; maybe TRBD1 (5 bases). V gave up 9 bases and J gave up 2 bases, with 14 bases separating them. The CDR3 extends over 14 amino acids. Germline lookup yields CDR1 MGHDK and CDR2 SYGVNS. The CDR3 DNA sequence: TGTGCCAGTCGGATGGGGGGTGGCAATCAGCCCCAGCATTTT. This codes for CASRMGGGNQPQHF.

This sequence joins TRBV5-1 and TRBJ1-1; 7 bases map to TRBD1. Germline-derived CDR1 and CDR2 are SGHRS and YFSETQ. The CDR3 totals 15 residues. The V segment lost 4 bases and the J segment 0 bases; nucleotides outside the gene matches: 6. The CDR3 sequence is CASSDGDRMNTEAFF. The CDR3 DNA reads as TGCGCCAGCAGCGACGGGGACAGAATGAACACTGAAGCTTTCTTT.

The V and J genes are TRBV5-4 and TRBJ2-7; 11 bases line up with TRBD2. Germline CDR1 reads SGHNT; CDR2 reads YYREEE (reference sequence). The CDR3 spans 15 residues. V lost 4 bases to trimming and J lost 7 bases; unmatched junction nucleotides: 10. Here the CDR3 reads CASSDPGTSGVEQYF. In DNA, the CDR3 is TGTGCCAGCAGCGACCCCGGGACTAGCGGTGTGGAGCAGTACTTC.

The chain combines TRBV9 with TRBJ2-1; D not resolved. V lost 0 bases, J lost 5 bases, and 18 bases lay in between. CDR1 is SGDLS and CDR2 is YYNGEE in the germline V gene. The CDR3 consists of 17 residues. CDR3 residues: CASSVAAVEAANNEQFF. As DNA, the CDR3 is TGTGCCAGCAGCGTAGCCGCCGTCGAGGCAGCAAACAATGAGCAGTTCTTC.

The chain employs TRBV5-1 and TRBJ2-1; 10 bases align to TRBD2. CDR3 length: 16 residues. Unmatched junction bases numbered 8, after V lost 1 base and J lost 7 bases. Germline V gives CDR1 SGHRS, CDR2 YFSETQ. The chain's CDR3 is CASSLQASGGSNEQFF. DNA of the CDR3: TGCGCCAGCAGCTTGCAGGCTAGCGGGGGTTCAAATGAGCAGTTCTTC.

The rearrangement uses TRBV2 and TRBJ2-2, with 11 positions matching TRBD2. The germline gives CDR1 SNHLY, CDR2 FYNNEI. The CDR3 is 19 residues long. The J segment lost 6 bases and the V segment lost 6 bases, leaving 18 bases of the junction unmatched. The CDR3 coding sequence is TGTGCCAGCAGGGGAACTAGCGGGAGAGGTAATTTTGACGCCGGGGAGCTGTTTTTT. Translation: CASRGTSGRGNFDAGELFF.

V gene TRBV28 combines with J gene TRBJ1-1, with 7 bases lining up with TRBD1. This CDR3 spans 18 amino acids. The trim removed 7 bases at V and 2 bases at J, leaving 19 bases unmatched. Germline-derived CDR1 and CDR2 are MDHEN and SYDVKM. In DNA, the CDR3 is TGTGCCAGCACCTATACCCGAACGTCAGGGGGAGTTAACACTGAAGCTTTCTTT. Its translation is CASTYTRTSGGVNTEAFF.

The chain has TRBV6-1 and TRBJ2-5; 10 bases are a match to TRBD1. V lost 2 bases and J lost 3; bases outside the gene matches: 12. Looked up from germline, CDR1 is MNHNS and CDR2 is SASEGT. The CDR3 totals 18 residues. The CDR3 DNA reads TGTGCCAGCAGTGAAAGTCTTTGGGACAGGGGATGGGAAGAGACCCAGTACTTC. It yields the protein CASSESLWDRGWEETQYF.

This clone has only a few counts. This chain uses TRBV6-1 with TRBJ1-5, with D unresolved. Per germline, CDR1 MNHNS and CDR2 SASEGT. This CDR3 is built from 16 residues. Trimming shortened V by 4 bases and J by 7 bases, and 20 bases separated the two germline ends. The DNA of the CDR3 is TGTGCCAGCAGTGTACCAGGACCCCTACCATCCCAGCCCCAGCATTTT. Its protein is CASSVPGPLPSQPQHF.